This T cell receptor (beta chain) emerged from a study of blood T cells in healthy people across ages. Collection of ten milliliters of peripheral blood was performed for each donor. Each sample gave at least 6 million isolated PBMCs. Per sample, at least 5.5 micrograms of total RNA were extracted. The germline CDR1 and CDR2 sequences are SGHAT and FQNNGV. The CDR3 extends over 13 amino acids. V lost 4 bases and J lost 12, with 15 bases in between. Primers used in a second PCR of about 7 to 12 cycles were a sample-barcoded 5' primer and a J-beta primer mix. The template-switch adaptor was a 5' adaptor with 12 random nucleotides. It tagged each cDNA molecule. TCRdb reprocessed the 5' RACE reads with MiXCR, giving one entry per CDR3 protein. Among some 1.7 million distinct CDR3 sequences listed, over 25% were seen once.

The J gene is TRBJ1-4, the V gene TRBV11-2; possibly TRBD1 for D (5 bases). The TCR was taken from a woman between 25 and 40 years old in good health. The sample comprised blood. DNA for the CDR3: TGTGCCAGCAGCTGGGACTTTGACGAAGAACTGTTTTTT. Protein sequence: CASSWDFDEELFF.